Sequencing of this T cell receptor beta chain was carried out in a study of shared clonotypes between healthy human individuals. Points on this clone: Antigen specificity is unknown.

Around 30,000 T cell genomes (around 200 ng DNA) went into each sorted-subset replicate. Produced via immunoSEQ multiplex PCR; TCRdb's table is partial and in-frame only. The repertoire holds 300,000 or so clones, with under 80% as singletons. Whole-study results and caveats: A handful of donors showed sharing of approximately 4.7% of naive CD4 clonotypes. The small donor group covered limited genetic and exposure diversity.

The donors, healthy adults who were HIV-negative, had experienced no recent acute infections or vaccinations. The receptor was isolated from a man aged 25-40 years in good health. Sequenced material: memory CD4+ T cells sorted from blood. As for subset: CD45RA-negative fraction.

The CDR3 reads CASSPPDRGSETQYF. For the CDR3, the DNA is TGTGCCAGCTCACCACCGGACAGGGGGAGTGAGACCCAGTACTTC. The chain is built from TRBV18 and TRBJ2-5, with 10 positions matching TRBD1. Per the germline V gene, CDR1 is KGHSH and CDR2 is LQKENI. The CDR3 contains 15 residues. Trimming took 0 bases from V and 5 from J; bases not matched to a gene: 3.